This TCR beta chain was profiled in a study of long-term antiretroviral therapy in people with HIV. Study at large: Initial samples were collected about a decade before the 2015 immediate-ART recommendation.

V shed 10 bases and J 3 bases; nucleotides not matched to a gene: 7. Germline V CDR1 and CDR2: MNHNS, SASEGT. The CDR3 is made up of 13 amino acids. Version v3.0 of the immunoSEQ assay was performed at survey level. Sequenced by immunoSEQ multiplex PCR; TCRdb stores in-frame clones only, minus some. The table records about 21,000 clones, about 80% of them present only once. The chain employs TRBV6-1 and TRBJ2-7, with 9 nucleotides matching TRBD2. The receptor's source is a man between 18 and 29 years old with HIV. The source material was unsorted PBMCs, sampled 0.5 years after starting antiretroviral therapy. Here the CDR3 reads CAILLAGHYEQYF. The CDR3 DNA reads TGTGCCATCCTACTAGCGGGCCACTACGAGCAGTACTTC.